Listed here are 27 T cell receptor beta chains from one sample, sequenced in a study of shared clonotypes between healthy human individuals (TCRdb year 2020). Libraries were constructed by the immunoSEQ multiplex PCR assay. TCRdb carries this immuneACCESS record with in-frame sequences only. Its versions omit some clonotypes, under half of them owing to an unresolved V gene in the studies checked, with the rest unexplained. This sample comprises more than 2,000,000 clones, just over 90% of them detected only once. Of the sample, about 0.39% is held by the ten largest clones. Material: naive CD4+ T cells from PBMCs. In the paper's terms, the cell subset or site label means: CD45RA+ positively selected. The receptors originated from a man younger than 30 in good health. Some clones in this sample may be carry-over from other donors' samples.

The rearrangement joins TRBV2 to TRBJ1-4; D is unclear. V was cut by 1 base and J by 4 bases, with 7 bases left in between. This CDR3 is built from 14 residues. The germline V gene encodes CDR1 SNHLY and CDR2 FYNNEI. As DNA, the CDR3 is TGTGCCAGCAGTGAAGAGCACTTTAATGAAAAACTGTTTTTT. Encoded protein: CASSEEHFNEKLFF.

The chain employs TRBV10-3 and TRBJ2-3, with 10 bases matching TRBD2. The V gene end was trimmed by 6 bases and the J gene end by 1 base; junction bases not matched to a gene: 13. This CDR3 spans 18 amino acids. Germline lookup yields CDR1 ENHRY and CDR2 SYGVKD. CDR3 in DNA: TGTGCCATCAGCCTGCTGAGCGGGAGGGCTAGGGGCACAGATACGCAGTATTTT. It specifies CAISLLSGRARGTDTQYF.

V usage is TRBV7-9 and J usage is TRBJ1-4; 9 bases match TRBD1. In germline, CDR1 is SEHNR, CDR2 FQNEAQ (reference sequence). J lost 8 bases, V lost 6 bases, and 7 bases had no gene match. The CDR3 runs to 14 residues. The chain's CDR3 is CASSSQGAEEKLFF. In DNA, the CDR3 is TGTGCCAGCAGTTCACAGGGGGCCGAGGAAAAACTGTTTTTT. The entire variable domain, with the rest obtained from reference TRBV7-9 and TRBJ1-4, is as follows: DTGVSQNPRHKITKRGQNVTFRCDPISEHNRLYWYRQTLGQGPEFLTYFQNEAQLEKSRLLSDRFSAERPKGSFSTLEIQRTEQGDSAMYLCASSSQGAEEKLFFGSGTQLSVL.

The chain uses TRBV9 and TRBJ2-2, with D perhaps given as TRBD1 or TRBD2 (5 bases each). CDR1 is SGDLS, CDR2 YYNGEE, per germline. The CDR3 has 15 amino acids. Trimming took off 0 bases at V and 7 bases at J, with 13 bases between the two ends. DNA for the CDR3: TGTGCCAGCAGCGTAGTCAGGGACCGTGGCGGGGAGCTGTTTTTT. This codes for CASSVVRDRGGELFF.

The gene calls are TRBV5-1 and TRBJ2-1, with 12 bases identical to TRBD2. CDR3 length: 16 amino acids. V dropped 0 bases and J dropped 5; count of bases not matched to a gene: 3. CDR1 SGHRS and CDR2 YFSETQ come from the germline V gene. In DNA form, the CDR3 reads TGCGCCAGCAGCTTGGGGGGACTAGCGGGCGACAATGAGCAGTTCTTC. Amino acid sequence: CASSLGGLAGDNEQFF.

The gene calls are TRBV11-3 and TRBJ2-2; D gene unclear. The V gene's germline CDR1 is SGHNT and CDR2 YENEEA. The CDR3 length is 14 residues. V lost 1 base to trimming and J lost 7 bases, with 10 bases between them. The DNA of the CDR3 is TGTGCCAGCAGCTTAGGGAATCGCGGCGGGGAGCTGTTTTTT. It is translated as CASSLGNRGGELFF.

V and J are TRBV5-4 and TRBJ2-5; TRBD2 aligns across 12 bases. With 4 bases clipped from V and 5 bases from J, the junction kept 6 bases outside the gene matches. Germline CDR1 is SGHNT and CDR2 is YYREEE (reference sequence). This CDR3 is built from 15 residues. DNA of the CDR3: TGTGCCAGCAGCCCCTGGACTAGCGGGACGGAGACCCAGTACTTC. This gives the protein CASSPWTSGTETQYF.

The J gene is TRBJ2-7, the V gene TRBV7-3; D is uncertain. Trimming took 1 base from V and 2 from J, leaving 9 bases between them. The CDR3 contains 14 residues. Germline values: CDR1 SGHTA, CDR2 FQGTGA. The CDR3 sequence is CASSLNPVPYEQYF. In DNA form, the CDR3 reads TGTGCCAGCAGCTTAAATCCGGTCCCCTACGAGCAGTACTTC.

The chain couples TRBV9 to TRBJ1-2, with TRBD1 as a possible D gene (5 bases). Between the trimmed V and J ends, which lost 3 bases and 4 bases, there was a span of 13 bases. CDR1 and CDR2 from the germline V gene are SGDLS and YYNGEE. The CDR3 has 14 residues. This chain's CDR3 is CASSAPGPPYGYTF. CDR3 sequence (DNA): TGTGCCAGCAGCGCCCCGGGGCCCCCCTATGGCTACACCTTC.

This sequence joins TRBV9 and TRBJ2-2; 9 bases map to TRBD1. The trim removed 0 bases at V and 5 bases at J, leaving 14 bases unmatched. Germline CDR1 and CDR2: SGDLS and YYNGEE. This CDR3 has 19 residues. The CDR3 reads CASSVAPGGTGSSTGELFF. The CDR3 nucleotides read TGTGCCAGCAGCGTAGCCCCGGGTGGGACAGGGTCGAGTACCGGGGAGCTGTTTTTT.

Regarding this clone: The same CDR3 is also encoded by other DNA sequences in this sample. V usage is TRBV5-1 and J usage is TRBJ2-7; 8 bases are a match to TRBD1. CDR3 length: 14 amino acids. CDR1 is SGHRS, CDR2 YFSETQ, per germline. V lost 2 bases to trimming and J lost 1 base; unmatched junction nucleotides: 2. Here the CDR3 reads CASSLQGVSYEQYF. CDR3 DNA sequence: TGCGCCAGCAGCTTACAGGGGGTTTCCTACGAGCAGTACTTC. Full variable domain (remainder filled in from reference TRBV5-1 and TRBJ2-7): KAGVTQTPRYLIKTRGQQVTLSCSPISGHRSVSWYQQTPGQGLQFLFEYFSETQRNKGNFPGRFSGRQFSNSRSEMNVSTLELGDSALYLCASSLQGVSYEQYFGPGTRLTVT.

As to this clone: Other DNA sequences within the sample encode an identical CDR3. The chain employs TRBV28 and TRBJ1-2, with 8 bases matching TRBD1. The CDR3 loop spans 14 amino acids. The V gene end was trimmed by 5 bases and the J gene end by 2 bases; junction bases not matched to a gene: 4. From germline, CDR1 is MDHEN and CDR2 SYDVKM. The CDR3 DNA reads as TGTGCCAGCAGTCAACGGACAGGGAACTATGGCTACACCTTC. Translated: CASSQRTGNYGYTF.

Comment on this clone: Distinct nucleotide sequences in the sample also encode this CDR3. This sequence joins TRBV9 and TRBJ2-1; TRBD2 agrees at 7 bases. CDR3 length: 14 residues. The germline V gene has CDR1 SGDLS and CDR2 YYNGEE. The trim removed 3 bases at V and 5 bases at J, leaving 5 bases unmatched. The CDR3: CASSGTSAHNEQFF. As DNA, the CDR3 is TGTGCCAGCAGCGGCACTAGCGCCCACAATGAGCAGTTCTTC.

The genes are TRBV7-9 and TRBJ1-5, with TRBD1 as a possible D gene (5 bases). Trimming pared 5 bases from V and 3 bases from J, leaving 14 bases between. The germline gives CDR1 SEHNR, CDR2 FQNEAQ (reference sequence). The CDR3 spans 15 residues. CDR3 sequence reads: CASSPGTGINQPQHF. In nucleotides, the CDR3 is TGTGCCAGCAGCCCAGGGACGGGGATCAATCAGCCCCAGCATTTT. Full variable domain (remainder filled in from reference TRBV7-9 and TRBJ1-5): DTGVSQNPRHKITKRGQNVTFRCDPISEHNRLYWYRQTLGQGPEFLTYFQNEAQLEKSRLLSDRFSAERPKGSFSTLEIQRTEQGDSAMYLCASSPGTGINQPQHFGDGTRLSIL.

The gene calls are TRBV7-2 and TRBJ1-4; 11 bases match TRBD1. The trim removed 3 bases at V and 8 bases at J, leaving 2 bases unmatched. The germline gives CDR1 SGHTA, CDR2 FQGNSA. This CDR3 is built from 14 residues. CDR3 nucleotides: TGTGCCAGCAGCTTGGGACAGGGGGAGGAAAAACTGTTTTTT. Amino acid sequence: CASSLGQGEEKLFF. Supplemented by reference TRBV7-2 and TRBJ1-4, the full variable domain reads GAGVSQSPSNKVTEKGKDVELRCDPISGHTALYWYRQSLGQGLEFLIYFQGNSAPDKSGLPSDRFSAERTGGSVSTLTIQRTQQEDSAVYLCASSLGQGEEKLFFGSGTQLSVL.

The chain employs TRBV7-2 and TRBJ2-5; the match to TRBD2 covers 9 bases. Unmatched junction bases numbered 9, after V lost 3 bases and J lost 4 bases. CDR1 is SGHTA, CDR2 FQGNSA, per germline. This CDR3 region has 16 residues. CDR3 protein: CASSFTAGGGRETQYF. Here the CDR3 DNA reads TGTGCCAGCAGCTTTACAGCGGGAGGCGGTCGAGAGACCCAGTACTTC.

J is TRBJ2-1 and V is TRBV30; 9 nucleotides agree with TRBD2. The CDR3 extends over 15 amino acids. Germline-derived CDR1 and CDR2 are GTSNPN and SVGIG (reference sequence). Losses at the gene ends were 0 bases for V and 6 bases for J; bases not matched to a gene: 6. The CDR3 reads CAWSVRLLAGNEQFF. DNA for the CDR3: TGTGCCTGGAGTGTCCGGTTACTAGCGGGCAATGAGCAGTTCTTC.

The table lists this clone with a count of one. V and J are TRBV4-2 and TRBJ2-7; D remains ambiguous. This CDR3 spans 15 amino acids. Germline V gene data show CDR1 as LGHNA and CDR2 as YNFKEQ. The V end was cut by 1 base, the J end by 0 bases, with 10 bases between. The CDR3 DNA reads TGTGCCAGCAGCCAAGTGGGCTTCGGCTCCTACGAGCAGTACTTC. Translated: CASSQVGFGSYEQYF.

This chain links TRBV28 with TRBJ1-1, with D perhaps matching TRBD1 (5 bases). Germline V gene lookup returns CDR1 MDHEN and CDR2 SYDVKM. The CDR3 consists of 15 residues. With 2 bases removed from V and 7 bases from J, the gap between germline ends came to 17 bases. The CDR3 loop is CASSLGAGGRSEAFF. The CDR3 region has the DNA TGTGCCAGCAGTTTAGGGGCGGGGGGAAGAAGTGAAGCTTTCTTT. The variable domain in full, with the rest retrieved from reference TRBV28 and TRBJ1-1, is DVKVTQSSRYLVKRTGEKVFLECVQDMDHENMFWYRQDPGLGLRLIYFSYDVKMKEKGDIPEGYSVSREKKERFSLILESASTNQTSMYLCASSLGAGGRSEAFFGQGTRLTVV.

This clone was counted only a few times. J is TRBJ2-1 and V is TRBV7-6, with 9 bases lining up with TRBD2. In germline, CDR1 is SGHVS, CDR2 FNYEAQ. The CDR3 is 15 residues long. Germline trimming cut 1 base from V and 5 bases from J; bases unmatched to any gene: 3. The CDR3 reads CASSLGLADHNEQFF. The CDR3 nucleotides read TGTGCCAGCAGCTTAGGACTAGCGGACCACAATGAGCAGTTCTTC.

The table lists this clone with a count of one. V and J are TRBV6-1 and TRBJ1-4; D gene ambiguous. Trimming took off 2 bases at V and 7 bases at J, with 11 bases between the two ends. Germline V gene lookup returns CDR1 MNHNS and CDR2 SASEGT. CDR3 length: 14 amino acids. The CDR3: CASSEQTVGEKLFF. DNA for the CDR3: TGTGCCAGCAGTGAACAGACGGTGGGTGAAAAACTGTTTTTT.

CDR3 in amino acids: CASSPDVTETQYF. DNA for the CDR3: TGTGCCAGCAGCCCGGACGTCACGGAGACCCAGTACTTC. V gene TRBV7-3 combines with J gene TRBJ2-5; D remains unclear. This CDR3 is 13 amino acids long. Between the trimmed V and J ends, which lost 5 bases and 5 bases, there was a span of 12 bases. The germline V gene has CDR1 SGHTA and CDR2 FQGTGA.

The count of this clone is one. The rearrangement uses TRBV11-3 and TRBJ2-5; TRBD2 matches 13 bases. The length of the CDR3 is 16 residues. J gave up 2 bases and V 5 bases, and 5 bases lay outside the gene matches. The germline gives CDR1 SGHNT, CDR2 YENEEA. CDR3: CASSLGGLAGQETQYF. CDR3 coding DNA: TGTGCCAGCAGCCTGGGGGGACTAGCGGGGCAAGAGACCCAGTACTTC. The variable domain in full, with the rest retrieved from reference TRBV11-3 and TRBJ2-5, is EAGVVQSPRYKIIEKKQPVAFWCNPISGHNTLYWYLQNLGQGPELLIRYENEEAVDDSQLPKDRFSAERLKGVDSTLKIQPAELGDSAVYLCASSLGGLAGQETQYFGPGTRLLVL.

This chain links TRBV5-1 with TRBJ2-1; TRBD2 is a possible D gene (5 bases). Germline CDR1 SGHRS, CDR2 YFSETQ. This CDR3 has 14 amino acids. Trimming took 2 bases from V and 9 from J, leaving 15 bases between them. Here the CDR3 reads CASSFTDGRAEQFF. CDR3 nucleotide sequence: TGCGCCAGCAGCTTCACAGACGGGCGGGCTGAGCAGTTCTTC.

This clone is a singleton in its sample. This chain uses TRBV5-4 with TRBJ1-2; 10 bases line up with TRBD1. Germline values: CDR1 SGHNT, CDR2 YYREEE (reference sequence). This CDR3 contains 14 residues. J gave up 7 bases and V 4 bases, and 7 bases lay outside the gene matches. CDR3 residues: CASSGRDRGGGYTF. CDR3 nucleotides: TGTGCCAGCAGCGGCCGGGACAGGGGCGGTGGCTACACCTTC.

The V call is TRBV28, the J call TRBJ1-5; tentatively, D is TRBD1 (5 bases). The CDR3 runs 16 residues. With 8 bases removed from V and 1 base from J, the gap between germline ends came to 18 bases. CDR1 and CDR2 (germline): MDHEN, SYDVKM. The CDR3 DNA reads TGTGCCAGCCGTACTCCCCAGGGTGTAAGCAATCAGCCCCAGCATTTT. Amino acids: CASRTPQGVSNQPQHF.

V is TRBV7-9 and J is TRBJ2-3, with TRBD2 matching 9 bases. After removal of 7 bases from V and 4 bases from J, the junction contained 15 bases not matched to a gene. The CDR3 extends over 17 amino acids. Germline assignment: CDR1 SEHNR and CDR2 FQNEAQ (reference sequence). The chain's CDR3 is CASTLPREGRRADTQYF. For the CDR3, the DNA is TGTGCCAGCACCTTGCCGCGGGAGGGCCGAAGGGCAGATACGCAGTATTTT.